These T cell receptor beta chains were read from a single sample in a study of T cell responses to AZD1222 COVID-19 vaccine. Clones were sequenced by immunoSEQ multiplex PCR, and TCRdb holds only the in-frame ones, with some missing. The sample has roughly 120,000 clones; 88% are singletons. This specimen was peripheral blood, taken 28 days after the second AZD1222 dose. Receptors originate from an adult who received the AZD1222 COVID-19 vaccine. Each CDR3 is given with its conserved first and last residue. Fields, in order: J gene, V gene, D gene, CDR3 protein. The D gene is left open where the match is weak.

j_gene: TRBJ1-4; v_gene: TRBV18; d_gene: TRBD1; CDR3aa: CASSPRRGQLTNEKLFF
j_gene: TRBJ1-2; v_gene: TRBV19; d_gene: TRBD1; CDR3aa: CASSFTGTGFYYGYTF
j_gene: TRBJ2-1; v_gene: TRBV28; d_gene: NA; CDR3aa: CASSFPHYEQFF
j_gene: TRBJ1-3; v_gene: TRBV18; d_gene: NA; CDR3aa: CASSYGTGSSGNTIYF
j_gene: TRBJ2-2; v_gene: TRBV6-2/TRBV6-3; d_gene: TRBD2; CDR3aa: CASSYSSLAGGPNTGELFF
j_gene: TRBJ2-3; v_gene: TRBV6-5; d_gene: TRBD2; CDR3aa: CASSFSVAGHTDTQYF
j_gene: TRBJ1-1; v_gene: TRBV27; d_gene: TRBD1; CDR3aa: CASSPSDEGANMMTEAFF
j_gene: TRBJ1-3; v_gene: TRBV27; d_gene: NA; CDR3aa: CASSSLPGGHTIYF
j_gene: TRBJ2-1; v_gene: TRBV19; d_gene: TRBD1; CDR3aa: CASSPSDRGRGNEQFF
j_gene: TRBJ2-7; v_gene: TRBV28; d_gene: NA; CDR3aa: CASSATRAEHYEQYF
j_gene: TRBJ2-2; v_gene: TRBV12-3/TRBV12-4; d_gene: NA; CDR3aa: CASRLGELGELFF
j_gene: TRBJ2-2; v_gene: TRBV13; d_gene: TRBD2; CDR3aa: CASSMGLAGGTGELFF
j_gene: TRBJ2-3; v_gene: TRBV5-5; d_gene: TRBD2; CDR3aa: CASSLLAGGRWTDTQYF
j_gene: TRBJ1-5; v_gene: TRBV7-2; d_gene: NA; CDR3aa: CASSSIGGVGQPQHF
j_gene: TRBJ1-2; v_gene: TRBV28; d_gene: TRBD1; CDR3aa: CASSLSGQYNYGYTF
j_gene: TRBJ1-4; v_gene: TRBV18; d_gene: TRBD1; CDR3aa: CASSPTGGVPRAVEKLFF
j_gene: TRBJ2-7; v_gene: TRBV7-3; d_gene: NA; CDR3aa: CASSPGFPSSSYEQYF
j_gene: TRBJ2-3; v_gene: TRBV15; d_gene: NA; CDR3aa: CATSRDPGPDTQYF
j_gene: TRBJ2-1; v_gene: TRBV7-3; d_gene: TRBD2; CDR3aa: CASNWGGTSPNEQFF
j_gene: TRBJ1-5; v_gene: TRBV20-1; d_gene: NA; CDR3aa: CSASRQNQPQHF
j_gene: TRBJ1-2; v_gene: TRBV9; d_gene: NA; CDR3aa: CASSVDPFTNYGYTF
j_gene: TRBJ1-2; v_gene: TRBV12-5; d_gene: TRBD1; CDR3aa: CASGFLNARQGAHGGYTF
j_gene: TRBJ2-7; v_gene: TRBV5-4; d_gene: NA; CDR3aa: CASSGDPREGSYEQYF
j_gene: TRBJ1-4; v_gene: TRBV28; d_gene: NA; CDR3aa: CASTPLRATNEKLFF
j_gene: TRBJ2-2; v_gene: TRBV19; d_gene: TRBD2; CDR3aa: CASRGSGVNTGELFF
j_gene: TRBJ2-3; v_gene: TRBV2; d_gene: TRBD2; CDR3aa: CASRSGGADTQYF
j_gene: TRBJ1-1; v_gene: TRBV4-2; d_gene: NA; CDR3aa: CASSFSGTTTEAFF
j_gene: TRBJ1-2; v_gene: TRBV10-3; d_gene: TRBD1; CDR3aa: CAISEGQGSYGYTF
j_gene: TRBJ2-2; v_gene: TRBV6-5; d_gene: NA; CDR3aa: CAGGNTGELFF
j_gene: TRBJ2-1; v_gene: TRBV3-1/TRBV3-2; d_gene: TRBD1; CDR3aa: CASSPPDRGQGPYNEQFF
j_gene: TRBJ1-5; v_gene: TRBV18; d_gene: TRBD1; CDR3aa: CASSPGQGGQPQHF
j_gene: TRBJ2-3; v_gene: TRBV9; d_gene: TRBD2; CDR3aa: CASSVTTSGGATDTQYF
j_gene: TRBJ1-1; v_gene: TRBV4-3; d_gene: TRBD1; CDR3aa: CASSQFGQANTEAFF
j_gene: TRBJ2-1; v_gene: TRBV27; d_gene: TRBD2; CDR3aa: CASSQPTSGGKVDEQFF
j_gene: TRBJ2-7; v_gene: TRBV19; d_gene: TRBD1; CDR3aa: CATHPSGQGLRGQYF
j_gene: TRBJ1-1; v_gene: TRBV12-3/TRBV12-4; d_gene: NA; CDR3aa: CASGRTEAFF
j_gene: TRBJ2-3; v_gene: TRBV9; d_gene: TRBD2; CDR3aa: CASSVVERGGPGDTQYF
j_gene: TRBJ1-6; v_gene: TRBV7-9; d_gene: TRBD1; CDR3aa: CASSPSGTVHNSPLHF
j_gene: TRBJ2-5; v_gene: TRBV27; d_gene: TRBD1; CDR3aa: CASSWGTGGETQYF
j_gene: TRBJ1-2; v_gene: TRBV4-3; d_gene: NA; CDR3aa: CASSQDGAGNYGYTF
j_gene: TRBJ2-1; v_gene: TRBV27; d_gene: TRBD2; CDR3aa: CASSLIPPGLAGLRDEQFF
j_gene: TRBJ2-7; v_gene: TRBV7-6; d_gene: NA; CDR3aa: CASSQGGTGEQYF
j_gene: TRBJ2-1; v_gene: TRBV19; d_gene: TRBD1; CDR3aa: CASSTPGGGYEQFF
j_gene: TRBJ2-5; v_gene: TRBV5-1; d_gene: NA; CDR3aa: CASSLAAFQETQYF
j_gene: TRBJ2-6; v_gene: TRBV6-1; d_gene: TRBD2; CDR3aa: CARSGVGGRGGSGANVLTF
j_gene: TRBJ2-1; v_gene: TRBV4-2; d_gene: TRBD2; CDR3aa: CASSQGGISYNEQFF
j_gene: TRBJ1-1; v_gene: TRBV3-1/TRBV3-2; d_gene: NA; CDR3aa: CASSLGLNTEAFF
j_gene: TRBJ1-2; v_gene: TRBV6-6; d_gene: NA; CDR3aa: CAILGGNYGYTF
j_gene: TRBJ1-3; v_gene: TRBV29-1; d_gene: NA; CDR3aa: CSVEGLAGNTIYF
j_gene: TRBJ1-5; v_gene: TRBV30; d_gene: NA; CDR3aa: CAWSRDSNQPQHF
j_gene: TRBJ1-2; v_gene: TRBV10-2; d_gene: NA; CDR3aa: CASSENRGYTF
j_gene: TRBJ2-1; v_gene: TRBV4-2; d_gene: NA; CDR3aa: CASSQDIGYDEQFF
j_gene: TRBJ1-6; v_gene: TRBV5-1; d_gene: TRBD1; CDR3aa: CASSLAGTENSPLHF
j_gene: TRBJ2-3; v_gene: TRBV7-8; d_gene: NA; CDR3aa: CASRTTVSGTQYF
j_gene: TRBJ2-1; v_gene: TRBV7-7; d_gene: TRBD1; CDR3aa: CASSRDRGNHNEQFF